The T cell receptor beta chain described here comes from a study of CD8+CD57+ T cells in acquired aplastic anemia. Overall study: Sorted CD4+ and CD8+ cells gave an average of about 3.4 ug of DNA.

In regard to this clonotype: What it binds is not known.

Study observations and caveats: Shared by patients and controls, 25 to 35 CD8+ CDR3s were abundant in patients.

Genomic DNA acted as the template from which TCR beta VDJ combination and CDR3 sequence profiling were carried out. TCRdb used MiXCR to reprocess the reads, holding one entry per CDR3 protein. The sample has about 220,000 distinct CDR3 sequences; 34% are singletons. What was sequenced was sorted CD4+, CD8+, or CD8+CD57+ T cells (not recorded which) from PBMCs. The receptor was isolated from a human donor in good health, serving as a control.

The CDR3 DNA is TGTGCCACCAGTGCAGGGAAGGGGTTTAATTCACCCCTCCACTTT. Translated, it gives CATSAGKGFNSPLHF. The chain links TRBV24-1 to TRBJ1-6, with D possibly matching TRBD1 (5 bases). Germline V gives CDR1 KGHDR, CDR2 SFDVKD. The CDR3 length is 15 residues. V gave up 5 bases and J gave up 6 bases, with 13 bases separating them.